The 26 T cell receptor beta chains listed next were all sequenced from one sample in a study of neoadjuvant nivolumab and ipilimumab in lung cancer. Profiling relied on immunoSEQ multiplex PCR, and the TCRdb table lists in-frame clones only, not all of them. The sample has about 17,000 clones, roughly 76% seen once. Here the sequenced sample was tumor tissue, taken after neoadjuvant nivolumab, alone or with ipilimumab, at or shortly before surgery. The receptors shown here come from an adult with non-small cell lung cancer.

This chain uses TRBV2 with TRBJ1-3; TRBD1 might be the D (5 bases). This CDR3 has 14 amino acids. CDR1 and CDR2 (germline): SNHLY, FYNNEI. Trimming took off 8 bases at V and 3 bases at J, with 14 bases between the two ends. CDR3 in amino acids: CASGGGGIGNTIYF. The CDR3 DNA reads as TGTGCCAGCGGGGGGGGTGGTATTGGAAACACCATATATTTT.

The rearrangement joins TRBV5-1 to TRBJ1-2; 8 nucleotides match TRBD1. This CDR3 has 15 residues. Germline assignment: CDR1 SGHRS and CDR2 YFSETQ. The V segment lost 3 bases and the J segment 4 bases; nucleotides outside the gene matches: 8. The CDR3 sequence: CASSSYPGTGYGYTF. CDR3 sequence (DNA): TGCGCCAGCAGCTCCTACCCTGGGACAGGCTATGGCTACACCTTC.

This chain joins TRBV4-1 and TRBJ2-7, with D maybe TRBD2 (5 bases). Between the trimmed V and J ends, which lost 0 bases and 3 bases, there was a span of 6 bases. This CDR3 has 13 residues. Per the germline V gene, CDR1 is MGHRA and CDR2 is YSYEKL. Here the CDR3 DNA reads TGCGCCAGCAGCCAAGAAGGACTCTACGAGCAGTACTTC. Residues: CASSQEGLYEQYF.

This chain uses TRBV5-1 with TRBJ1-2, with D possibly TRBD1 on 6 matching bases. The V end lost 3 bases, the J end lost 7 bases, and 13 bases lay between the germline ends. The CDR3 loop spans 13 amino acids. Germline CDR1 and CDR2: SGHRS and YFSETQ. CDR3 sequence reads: CASSSSGEGGYTF. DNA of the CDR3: TGCGCCAGCAGCTCTTCAGGGGAAGGTGGCTACACCTTC. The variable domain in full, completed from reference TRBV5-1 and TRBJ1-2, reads KAGVTQTPRYLIKTRGQQVTLSCSPISGHRSVSWYQQTPGQGLQFLFEYFSETQRNKGNFPGRFSGRQFSNSRSEMNVSTLELGDSALYLCASSSSGEGGYTFGSGTRLTVV.

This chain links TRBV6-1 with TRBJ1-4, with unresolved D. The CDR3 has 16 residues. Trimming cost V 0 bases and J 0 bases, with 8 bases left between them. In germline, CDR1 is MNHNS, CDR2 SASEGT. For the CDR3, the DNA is TGTGCCAGCAGTGAAGCAGGGATTGCAACTAATGAAAAACTGTTTTTT. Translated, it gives CASSEAGIATNEKLFF.

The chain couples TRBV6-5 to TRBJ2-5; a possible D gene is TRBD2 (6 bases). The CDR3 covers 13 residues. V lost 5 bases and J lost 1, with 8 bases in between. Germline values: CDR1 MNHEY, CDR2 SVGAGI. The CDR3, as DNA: TGTGCCAGCAGTCGACTAGGCCAAGAGACCCAGTACTTC. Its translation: CASSRLGQETQYF.

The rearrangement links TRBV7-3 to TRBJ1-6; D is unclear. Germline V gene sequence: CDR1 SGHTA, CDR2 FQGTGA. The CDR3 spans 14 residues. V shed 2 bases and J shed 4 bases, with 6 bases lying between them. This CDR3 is CASSLDGYNSPLHF. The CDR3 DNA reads TGTGCCAGCAGCTTAGACGGATATAATTCACCCCTCCACTTT.

CDR3 protein: CASSVSGATDTQYF. As DNA, the CDR3 is TGTGCCAGCAGCGTATCAGGGGCCACAGATACGCAGTATTTT. This rearrangement joins TRBV9 to TRBJ2-3; TRBD1 is a possible D gene (6 bases). V was trimmed by 1 base and J by 2 bases, leaving 8 bases between them. Germline values: CDR1 SGDLS, CDR2 YYNGEE. This CDR3 region has 14 residues.

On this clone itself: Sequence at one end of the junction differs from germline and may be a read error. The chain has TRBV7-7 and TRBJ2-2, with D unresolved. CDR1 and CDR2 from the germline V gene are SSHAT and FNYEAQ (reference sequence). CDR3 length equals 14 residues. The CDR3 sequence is CASSTDLNTGELFF. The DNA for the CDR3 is TGTGCTAGCAGTACGGACCTCAACACCGGGGAGCTGTTTTTT.

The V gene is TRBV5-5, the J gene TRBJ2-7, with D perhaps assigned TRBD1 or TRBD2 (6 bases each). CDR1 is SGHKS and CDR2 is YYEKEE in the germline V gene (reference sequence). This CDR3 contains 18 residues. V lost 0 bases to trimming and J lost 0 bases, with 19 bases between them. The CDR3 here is CASSLVGGGTGSSYEQYF. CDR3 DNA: TGTGCCAGCAGCTTGGTAGGAGGGGGGACTGGAAGCTCCTACGAGCAGTACTTC.

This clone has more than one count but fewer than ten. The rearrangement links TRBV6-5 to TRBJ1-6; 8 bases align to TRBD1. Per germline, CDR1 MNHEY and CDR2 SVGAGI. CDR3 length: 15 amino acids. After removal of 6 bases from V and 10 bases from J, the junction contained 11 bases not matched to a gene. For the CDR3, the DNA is TGTGCCAGCAGCCTAGGACAGGGTTACCGGTCACCCCTCCACTTT. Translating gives CASSLGQGYRSPLHF.

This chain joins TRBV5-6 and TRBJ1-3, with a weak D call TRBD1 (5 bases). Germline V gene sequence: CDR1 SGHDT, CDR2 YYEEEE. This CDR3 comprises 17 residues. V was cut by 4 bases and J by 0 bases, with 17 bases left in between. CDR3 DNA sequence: TGTGCCAGCAGCCCGAATTACAGGCGCTACTCTGGAAACACCATATATTTT. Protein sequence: CASSPNYRRYSGNTIYF.

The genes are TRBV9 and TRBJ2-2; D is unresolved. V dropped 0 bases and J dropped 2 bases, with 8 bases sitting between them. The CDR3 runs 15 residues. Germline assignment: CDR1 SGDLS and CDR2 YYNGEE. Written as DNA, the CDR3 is TGTGCCAGCAGCGTAGAGGCGAGAAACACCGGGGAGCTGTTTTTT. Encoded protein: CASSVEARNTGELFF.

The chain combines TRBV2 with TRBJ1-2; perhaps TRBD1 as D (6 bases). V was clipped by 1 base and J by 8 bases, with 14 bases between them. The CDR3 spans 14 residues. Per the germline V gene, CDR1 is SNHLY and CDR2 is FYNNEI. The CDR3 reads CASSEGGRGGGYTF. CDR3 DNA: TGTGCCAGCAGTGAAGGGGGCAGGGGAGGAGGCTACACCTTC. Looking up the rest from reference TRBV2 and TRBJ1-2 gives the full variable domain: EPEVTQTPSHQVTQMGQEVILRCVPISNHLYFYWYRQILGQKVEFLVSFYNNEISEKSEIFDDQFSVERPDGSNFTLKIRSTKLEDSAMYFCASSEGGRGGGYTFGSGTRLTVV.

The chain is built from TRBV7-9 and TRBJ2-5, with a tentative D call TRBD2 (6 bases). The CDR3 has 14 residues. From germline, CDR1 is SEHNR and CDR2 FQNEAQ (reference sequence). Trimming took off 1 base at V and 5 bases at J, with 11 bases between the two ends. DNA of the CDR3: TGTGCCAGCAGCTTAGGGGGGGATGGCGAGACCCAGTACTTC. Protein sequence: CASSLGGDGETQYF.

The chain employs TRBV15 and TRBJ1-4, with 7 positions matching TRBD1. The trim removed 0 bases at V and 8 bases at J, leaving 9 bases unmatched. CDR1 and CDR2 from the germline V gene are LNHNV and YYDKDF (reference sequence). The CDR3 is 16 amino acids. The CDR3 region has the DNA TGTGCCACCAGCAGAGATCGTCAGGGGGTCGTGGAAAAACTGTTTTTT. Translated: CATSRDRQGVVEKLFF.

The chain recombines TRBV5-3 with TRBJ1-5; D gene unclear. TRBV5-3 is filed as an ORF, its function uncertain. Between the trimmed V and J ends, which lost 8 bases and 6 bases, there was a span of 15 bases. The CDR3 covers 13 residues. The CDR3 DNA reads TGTGCCAGCAGTAGGGCGGTGGGTCAGCCCCAGCATTTT. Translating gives CASSRAVGQPQHF.

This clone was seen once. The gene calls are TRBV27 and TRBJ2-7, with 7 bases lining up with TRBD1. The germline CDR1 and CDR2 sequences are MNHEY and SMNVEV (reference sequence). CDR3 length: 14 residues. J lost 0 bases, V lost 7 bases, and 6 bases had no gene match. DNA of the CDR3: TGTGCCAGCAAAGGGACAGCTCTCTCCTACGAGCAGTACTTC. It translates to CASKGTALSYEQYF.

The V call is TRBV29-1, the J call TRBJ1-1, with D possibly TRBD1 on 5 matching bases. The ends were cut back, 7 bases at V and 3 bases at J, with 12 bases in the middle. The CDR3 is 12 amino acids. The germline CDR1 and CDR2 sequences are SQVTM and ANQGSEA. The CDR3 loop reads CSGRLGDTEAFF. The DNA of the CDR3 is TGCAGCGGCCGGTTGGGGGACACTGAAGCTTTCTTT.

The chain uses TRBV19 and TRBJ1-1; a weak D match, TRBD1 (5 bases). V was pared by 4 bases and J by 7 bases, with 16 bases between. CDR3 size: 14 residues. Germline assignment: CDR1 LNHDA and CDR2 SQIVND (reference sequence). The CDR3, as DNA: TGTGCCAGTAGTACCCCCGGGACTTTGGGTGAAGCTTTCTTT. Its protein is CASSTPGTLGEAFF.

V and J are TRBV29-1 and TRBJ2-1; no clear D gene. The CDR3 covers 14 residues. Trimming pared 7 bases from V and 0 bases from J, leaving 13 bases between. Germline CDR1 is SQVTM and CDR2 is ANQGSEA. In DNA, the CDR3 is TGCAGCGGGAGCTACACGAGCTCCTACAATGAGCAGTTCTTC. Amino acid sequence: CSGSYTSSYNEQFF.

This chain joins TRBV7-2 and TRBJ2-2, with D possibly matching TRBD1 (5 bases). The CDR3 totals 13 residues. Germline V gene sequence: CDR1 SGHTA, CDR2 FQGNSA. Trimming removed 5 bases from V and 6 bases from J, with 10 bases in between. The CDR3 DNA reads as TGTGCCAGCAGCCCAGCAGGGTCCGGGGAGCTGTTTTTT. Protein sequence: CASSPAGSGELFF. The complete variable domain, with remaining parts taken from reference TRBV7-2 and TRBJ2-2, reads GAGVSQSPSNKVTEKGKDVELRCDPISGHTALYWYRQSLGQGLEFLIYFQGNSAPDKSGLPSDRFSAERTGGSVSTLTIQRTQQEDSAVYLCASSPAGSGELFFGEGSRLTVL.

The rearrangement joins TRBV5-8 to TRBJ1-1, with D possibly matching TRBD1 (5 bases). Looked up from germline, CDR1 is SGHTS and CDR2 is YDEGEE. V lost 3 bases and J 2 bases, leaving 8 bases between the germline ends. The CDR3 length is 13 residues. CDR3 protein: CASSYDRNTEAFF. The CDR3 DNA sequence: TGTGCCAGCAGCTACGACAGAAACACTGAAGCTTTCTTT.

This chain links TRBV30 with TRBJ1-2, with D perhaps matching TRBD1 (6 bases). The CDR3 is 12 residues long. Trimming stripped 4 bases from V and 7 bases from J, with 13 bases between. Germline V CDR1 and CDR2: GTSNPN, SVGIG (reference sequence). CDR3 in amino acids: CAWTRDNRGYTF. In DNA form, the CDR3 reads TGTGCCTGGACCCGGGACAATCGTGGCTACACCTTC.

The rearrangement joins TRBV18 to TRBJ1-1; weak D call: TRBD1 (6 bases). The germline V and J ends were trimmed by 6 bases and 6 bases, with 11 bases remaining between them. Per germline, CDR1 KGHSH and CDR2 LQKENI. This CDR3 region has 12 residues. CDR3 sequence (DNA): TGTGCCAGCTCCATACAGGGCCCTGAAGCTTTCTTT. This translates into CASSIQGPEAFF. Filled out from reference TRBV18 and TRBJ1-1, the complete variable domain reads NAGVMQNPRHLVRRRGQEARLRCSPMKGHSHVYWYRQLPEEGLKFMVYLQKENIIDESGMPKERFSAEFPKEGPSILRIQQVVRGDSAAYFCASSIQGPEAFFGQGTRLTVV.

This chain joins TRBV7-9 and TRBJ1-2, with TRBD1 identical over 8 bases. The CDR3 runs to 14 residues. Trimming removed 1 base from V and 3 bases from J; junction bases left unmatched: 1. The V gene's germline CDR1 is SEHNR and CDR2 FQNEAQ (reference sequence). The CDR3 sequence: CASSLGTGHYGYTF. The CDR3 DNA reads TGTGCCAGCAGCTTAGGGACAGGGCACTATGGCTACACCTTC.